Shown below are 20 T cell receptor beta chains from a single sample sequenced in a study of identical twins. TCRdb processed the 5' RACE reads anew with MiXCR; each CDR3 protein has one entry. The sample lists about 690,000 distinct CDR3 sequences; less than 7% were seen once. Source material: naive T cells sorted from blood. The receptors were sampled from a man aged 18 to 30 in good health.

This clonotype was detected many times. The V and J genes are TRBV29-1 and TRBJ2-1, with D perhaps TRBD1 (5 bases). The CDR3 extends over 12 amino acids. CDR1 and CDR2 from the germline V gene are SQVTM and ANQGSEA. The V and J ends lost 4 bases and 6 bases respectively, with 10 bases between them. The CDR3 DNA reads TGCAGCGTTGTTCTAAGGGGCAATGAGCAGTTCTTC. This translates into CSVVLRGNEQFF.

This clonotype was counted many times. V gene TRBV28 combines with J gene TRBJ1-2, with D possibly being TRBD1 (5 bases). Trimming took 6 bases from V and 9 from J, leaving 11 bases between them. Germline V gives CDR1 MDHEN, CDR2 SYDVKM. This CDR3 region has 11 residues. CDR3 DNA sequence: TGTGCCAGCAGGCTAAACAGGAGCTACACCTTC. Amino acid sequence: CASRLNRSYTF.

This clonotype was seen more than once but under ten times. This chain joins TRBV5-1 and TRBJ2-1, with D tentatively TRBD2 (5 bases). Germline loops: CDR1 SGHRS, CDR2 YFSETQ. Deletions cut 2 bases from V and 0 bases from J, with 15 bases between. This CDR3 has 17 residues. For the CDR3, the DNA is TGCGCCAGCAGCTTCGAGCGGCAGACGAGCTCCTACAATGAGCAGTTCTTC. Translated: CASSFERQTSSYNEQFF.

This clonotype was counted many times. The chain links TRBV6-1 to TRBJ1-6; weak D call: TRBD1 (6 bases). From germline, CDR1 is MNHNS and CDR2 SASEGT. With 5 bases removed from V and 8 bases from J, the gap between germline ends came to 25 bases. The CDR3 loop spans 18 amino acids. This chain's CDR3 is CASSPSTITTGLDSPLHF. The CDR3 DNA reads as TGTGCCAGCAGTCCTTCTACCATCACAACAGGGTTGGATTCACCCCTCCACTTT.

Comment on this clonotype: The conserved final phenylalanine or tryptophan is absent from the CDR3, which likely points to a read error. The CDR3 spells CASSPGAFEQYY. For the CDR3, the DNA is TGTGCCAGCAGCCCCGGGGCGTTCGAGCAGTACTAC. This chain joins TRBV7-2 and TRBJ2-7; either TRBD1 or TRBD2 may supply D (5 bases each). The CDR3 contains 12 residues. V lost 5 bases to trimming and J lost 6 bases, with 11 bases between them. The germline gives CDR1 SGHTA, CDR2 FQGNSA.

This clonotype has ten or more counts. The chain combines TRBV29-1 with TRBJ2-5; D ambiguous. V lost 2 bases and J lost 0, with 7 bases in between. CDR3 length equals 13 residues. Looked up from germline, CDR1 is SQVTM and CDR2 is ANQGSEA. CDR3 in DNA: TGCAGCGTTGAATCCCAGAACCAAGAGACCCAGTACTTC. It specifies CSVESQNQETQYF. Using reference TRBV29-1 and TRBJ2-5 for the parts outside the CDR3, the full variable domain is SAVISQKPSRDICQRGTSLTIQCQVDSQVTMMFWYRQQPGQSLTLIATANQGSEATYESGFVIDKFPISRPNLTFSTLTVSNMSPEDSSIYLCSVESQNQETQYFGPGTRLLVL.

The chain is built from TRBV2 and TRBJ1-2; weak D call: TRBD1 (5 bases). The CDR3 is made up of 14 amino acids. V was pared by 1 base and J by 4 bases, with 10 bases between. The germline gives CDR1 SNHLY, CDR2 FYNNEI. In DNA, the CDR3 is TGTGCCAGCAGTGAAGTACGGGGGGTCTATGGCTACACCTTC. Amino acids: CASSEVRGVYGYTF.

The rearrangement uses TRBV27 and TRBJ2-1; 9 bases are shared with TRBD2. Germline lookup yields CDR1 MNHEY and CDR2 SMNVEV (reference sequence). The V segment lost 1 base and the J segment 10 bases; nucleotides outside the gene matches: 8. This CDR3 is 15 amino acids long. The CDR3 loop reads CASSLYGGRALEQFF. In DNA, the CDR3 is TGTGCCAGCAGTTTATATGGCGGGAGGGCCCTAGAGCAGTTCTTC.

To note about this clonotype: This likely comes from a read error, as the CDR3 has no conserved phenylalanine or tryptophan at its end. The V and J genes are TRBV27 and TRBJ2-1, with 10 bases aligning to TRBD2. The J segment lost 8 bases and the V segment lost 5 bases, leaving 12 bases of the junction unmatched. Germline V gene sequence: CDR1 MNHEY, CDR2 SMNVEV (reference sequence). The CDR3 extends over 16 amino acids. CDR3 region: CASSQVAGGEGYEQFS. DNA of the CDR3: TGTGCCAGCAGTCAAGTAGCGGGAGGTGAAGGCTATGAGCAGTTCTCC.

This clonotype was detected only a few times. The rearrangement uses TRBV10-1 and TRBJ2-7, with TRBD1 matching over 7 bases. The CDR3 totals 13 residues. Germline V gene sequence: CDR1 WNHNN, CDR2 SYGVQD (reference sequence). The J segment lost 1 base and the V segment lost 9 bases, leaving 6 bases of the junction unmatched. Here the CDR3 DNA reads TGCGCCAGACCCGGGACAGCTTCCTACGAGCAGTACGTC. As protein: CARPGTASYEQYV.

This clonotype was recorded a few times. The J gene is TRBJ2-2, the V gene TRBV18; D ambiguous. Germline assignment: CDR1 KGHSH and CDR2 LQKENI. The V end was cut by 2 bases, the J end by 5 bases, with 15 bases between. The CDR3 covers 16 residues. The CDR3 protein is CASSPNRQELTGELFF. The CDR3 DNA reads TGTGCCAGCTCACCAAACCGTCAAGAATTGACCGGGGAGCTGTTTTTT.

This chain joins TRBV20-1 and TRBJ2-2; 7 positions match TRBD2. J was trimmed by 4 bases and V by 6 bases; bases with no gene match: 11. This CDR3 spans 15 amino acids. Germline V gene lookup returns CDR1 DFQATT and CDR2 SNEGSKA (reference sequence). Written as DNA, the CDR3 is TGCAGTGCCCCGGACGGGGGGAGGGTCACCGGGGAGCTGTTTTTT. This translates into CSAPDGGRVTGELFF.

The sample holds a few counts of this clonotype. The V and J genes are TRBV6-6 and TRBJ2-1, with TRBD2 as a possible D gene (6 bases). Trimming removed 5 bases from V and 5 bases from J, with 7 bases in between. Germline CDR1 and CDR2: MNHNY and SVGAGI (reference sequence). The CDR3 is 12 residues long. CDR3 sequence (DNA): TGTGCCAGCAGTGCGGGGAACAATGAGCAGTTCTTC. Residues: CASSAGNNEQFF.

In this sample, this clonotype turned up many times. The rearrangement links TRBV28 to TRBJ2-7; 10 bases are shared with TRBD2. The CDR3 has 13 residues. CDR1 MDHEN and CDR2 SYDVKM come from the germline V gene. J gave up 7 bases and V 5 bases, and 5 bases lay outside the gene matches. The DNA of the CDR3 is TGTGCCAGCAGTGCTAGCGGGAGTCGGGAGCAGTACTTC. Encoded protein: CASSASGSREQYF.

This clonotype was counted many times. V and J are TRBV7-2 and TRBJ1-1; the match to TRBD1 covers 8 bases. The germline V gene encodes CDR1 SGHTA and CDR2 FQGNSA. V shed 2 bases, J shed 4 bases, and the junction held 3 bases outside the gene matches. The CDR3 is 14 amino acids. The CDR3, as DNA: TGTGCCAGCAGCTTAAACAGGGGGGTCACTGAAGCTTTCTTT. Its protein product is CASSLNRGVTEAFF.

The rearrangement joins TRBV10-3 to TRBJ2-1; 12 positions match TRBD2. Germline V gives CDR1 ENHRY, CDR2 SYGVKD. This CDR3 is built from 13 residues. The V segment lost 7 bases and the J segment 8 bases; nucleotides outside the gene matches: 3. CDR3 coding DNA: TGTGCCATCACTAGCGGGAGGGACGATGAGCAGTTCTTC. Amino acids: CAITSGRDDEQFF.

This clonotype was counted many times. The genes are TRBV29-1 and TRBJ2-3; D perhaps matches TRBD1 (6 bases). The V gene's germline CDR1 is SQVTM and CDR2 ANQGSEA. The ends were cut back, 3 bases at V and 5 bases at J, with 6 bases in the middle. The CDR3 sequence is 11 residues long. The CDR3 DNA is TGCAGCGTTGACAGGGGAGATACGCAGTATTTT. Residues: CSVDRGDTQYF.

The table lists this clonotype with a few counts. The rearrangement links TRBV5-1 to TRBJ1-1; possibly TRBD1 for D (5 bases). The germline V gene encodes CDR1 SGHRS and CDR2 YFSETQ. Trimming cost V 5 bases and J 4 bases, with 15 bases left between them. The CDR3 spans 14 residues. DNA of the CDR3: TGCGCCAGCAGGGATCTTAGGGGCACCACTGAAGCTTTCTTT. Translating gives CASRDLRGTTEAFF.

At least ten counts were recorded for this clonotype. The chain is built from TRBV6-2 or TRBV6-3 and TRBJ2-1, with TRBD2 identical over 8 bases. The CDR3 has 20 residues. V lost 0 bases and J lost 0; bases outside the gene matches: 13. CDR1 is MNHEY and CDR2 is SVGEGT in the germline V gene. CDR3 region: CASSYSLLVTSEFSYNEQFF. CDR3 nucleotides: TGTGCCAGCAGTTACTCATTACTCGTGACTAGCGAATTCTCCTACAATGAGCAGTTCTTC.

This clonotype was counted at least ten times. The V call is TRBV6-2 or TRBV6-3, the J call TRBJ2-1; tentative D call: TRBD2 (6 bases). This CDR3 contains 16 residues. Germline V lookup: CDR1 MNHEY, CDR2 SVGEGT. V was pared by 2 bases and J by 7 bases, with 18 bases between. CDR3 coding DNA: TGTGCCAGCAGTTACCCCCGGGTCGGGAGAATGAATGAGCAGTTCTTC. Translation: CASSYPRVGRMNEQFF.